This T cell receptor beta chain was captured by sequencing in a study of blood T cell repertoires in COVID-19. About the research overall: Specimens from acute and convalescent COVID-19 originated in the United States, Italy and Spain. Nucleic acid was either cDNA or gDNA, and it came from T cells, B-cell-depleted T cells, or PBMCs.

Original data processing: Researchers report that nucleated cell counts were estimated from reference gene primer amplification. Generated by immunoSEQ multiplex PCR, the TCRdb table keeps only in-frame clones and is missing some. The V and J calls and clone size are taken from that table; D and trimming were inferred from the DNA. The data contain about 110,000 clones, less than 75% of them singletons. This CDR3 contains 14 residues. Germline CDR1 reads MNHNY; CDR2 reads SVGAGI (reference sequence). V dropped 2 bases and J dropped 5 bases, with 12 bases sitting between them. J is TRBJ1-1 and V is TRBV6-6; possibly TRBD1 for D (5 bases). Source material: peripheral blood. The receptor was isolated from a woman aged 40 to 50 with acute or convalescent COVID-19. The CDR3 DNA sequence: TGTGCCAGCAGTTACCCTACAGGTTGGACTGAAGCTTTCTTT. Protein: CASSYPTGWTEAFF.